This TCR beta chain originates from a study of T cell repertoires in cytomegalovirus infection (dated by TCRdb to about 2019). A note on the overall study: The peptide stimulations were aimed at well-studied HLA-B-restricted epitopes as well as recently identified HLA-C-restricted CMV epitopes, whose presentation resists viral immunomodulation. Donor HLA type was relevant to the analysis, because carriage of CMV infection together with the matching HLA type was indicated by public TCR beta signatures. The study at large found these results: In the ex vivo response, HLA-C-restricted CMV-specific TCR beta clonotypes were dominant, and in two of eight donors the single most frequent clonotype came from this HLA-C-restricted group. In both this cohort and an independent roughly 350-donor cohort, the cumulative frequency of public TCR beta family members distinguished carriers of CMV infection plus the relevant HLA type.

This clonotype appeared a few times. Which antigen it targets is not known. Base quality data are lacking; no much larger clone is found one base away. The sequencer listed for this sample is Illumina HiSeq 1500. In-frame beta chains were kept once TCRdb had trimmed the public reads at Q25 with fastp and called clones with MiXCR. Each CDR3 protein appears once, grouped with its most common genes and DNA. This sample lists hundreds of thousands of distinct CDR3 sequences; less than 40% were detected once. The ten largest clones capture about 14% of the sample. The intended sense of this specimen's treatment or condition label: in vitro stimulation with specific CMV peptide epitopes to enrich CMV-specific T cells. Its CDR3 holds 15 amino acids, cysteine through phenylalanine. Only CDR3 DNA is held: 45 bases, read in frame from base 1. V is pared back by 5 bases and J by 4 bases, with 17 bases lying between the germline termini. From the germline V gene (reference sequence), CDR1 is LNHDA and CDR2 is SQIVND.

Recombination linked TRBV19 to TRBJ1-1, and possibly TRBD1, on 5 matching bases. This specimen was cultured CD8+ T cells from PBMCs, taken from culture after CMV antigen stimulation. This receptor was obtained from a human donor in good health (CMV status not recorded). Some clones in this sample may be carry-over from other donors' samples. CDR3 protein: CASSATGPGGTEAFF. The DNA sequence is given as TGTGCCAGTAGTGCAACGGGCCCGGGGGGCACTGAAGCTTTCTTT.